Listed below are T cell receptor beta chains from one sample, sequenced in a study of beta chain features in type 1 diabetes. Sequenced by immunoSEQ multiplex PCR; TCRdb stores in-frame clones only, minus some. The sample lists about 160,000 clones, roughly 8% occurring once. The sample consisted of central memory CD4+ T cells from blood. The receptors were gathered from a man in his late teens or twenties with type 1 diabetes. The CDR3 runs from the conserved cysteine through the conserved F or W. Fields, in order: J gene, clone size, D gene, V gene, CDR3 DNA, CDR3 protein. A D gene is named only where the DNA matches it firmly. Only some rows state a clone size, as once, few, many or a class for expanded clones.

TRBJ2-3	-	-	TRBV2	TGTGCCAGCAGAGCTGACAGGACTAGCACAGATACGCAGTATTTT	CASRADRTSTDTQYF
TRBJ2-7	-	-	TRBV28	TGTGCCAGCAGTTTATTGTACGTGACAGGACACGAGCAGTACTTC	CASSLLYVTGHEQYF
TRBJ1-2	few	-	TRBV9	TGTGCCAGCAATTCGTTAGGGGGATCCTATGGCTACACCTTC	CASNSLGGSYGYTF
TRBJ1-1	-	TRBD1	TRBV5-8	TGTGCCAGCAGCCGAGCGGGACAGGGGAACACTGAAGCTTTCTTT	CASSRAGQGNTEAFF
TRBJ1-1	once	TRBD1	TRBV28	TGTGCCAGCAGTTCTACAGGGGGTACAGACACTGAAGCTTTCTTT	CASSSTGGTDTEAFF
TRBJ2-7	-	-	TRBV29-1	TGCAGCGTTGGGCAGGCAGGGAAAACCTACGAGCAGTACTTC	CSVGQAGKTYEQYF
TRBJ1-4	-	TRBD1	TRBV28	TGTGCCAGCAGTCCCACCGGGGACAGGGACGAAAAACTGTTTTTT	CASSPTGDRDEKLFF
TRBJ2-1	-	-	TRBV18	TGTGCCAGCTCACCAGGGACTGGTGGGGATGAGCAGTTCTTC	CASSPGTGGDEQFF
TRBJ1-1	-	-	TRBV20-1	TGCAGGGCAGACAGGAACACTGAAGCTTTCTTT	CRADRNTEAFF
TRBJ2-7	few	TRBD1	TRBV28	TGTGCCAGCAGTCCCTCCGGACAGGGGGCCTACGAGCAGTACTTC	CASSPSGQGAYEQYF
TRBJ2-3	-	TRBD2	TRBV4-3	TGCGCCAGCAGCCACGCAGGACGGGAGGGAGCGCAGTATTTT	CASSHAGREGAQYF
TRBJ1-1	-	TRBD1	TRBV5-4	TGTGCCAGCAGGGACAGGGTCGGGGGTGAAGCTTTCTTT	CASRDRVGGEAFF
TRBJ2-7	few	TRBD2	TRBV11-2	TGTGCCAGCAGCCCCACTAGCGGGAGGGGCTACGAGCAGTACTTC	CASSPTSGRGYEQYF
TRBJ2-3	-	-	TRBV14	TGTGCCAGCAGCCAAGCCCCGGGGAGCACAGATACGCAGTATTTT	CASSQAPGSTDTQYF
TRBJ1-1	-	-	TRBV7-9	TGTGCCAGCAGCCCGCAGGGCGTGAACACTGAAGCTTTCTTT	CASSPQGVNTEAFF
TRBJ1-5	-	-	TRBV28	TGTGCCAGCACCCCCGGGGGAAGCAATCAGCCCCAGCATTTT	CASTPGGSNQPQHF
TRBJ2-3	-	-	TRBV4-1	TGCGCCAGCAGCCCCCGAGAGAACGGAGATACGCAGTATTTT	CASSPRENGDTQYF
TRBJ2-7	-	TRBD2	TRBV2	TGTGCCAGCAGCAAAGGACTAGCGCTCTACGAGCAGTACTTC	CASSKGLALYEQYF
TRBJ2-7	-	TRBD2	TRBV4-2	TGTGCCAGCAGCCCCGGACTAGCGGGAGTGGTGGGGCAGTACTTC	CASSPGLAGVVGQYF
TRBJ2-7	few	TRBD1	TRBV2	TGTGCCAGCAGTCCCCTGGACAGGGTTTACGAGCAGTACTTC	CASSPLDRVYEQYF
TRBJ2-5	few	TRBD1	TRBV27	TGTGCCAGCAGGTCACAGGGGCCGGGGGAGACCCAGTACTTC	CASRSQGPGETQYF
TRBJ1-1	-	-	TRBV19	TGTGCCAGTAGTCTGTTTCAGACTGAAGCTTTCTTT	CASSLFQTEAFF
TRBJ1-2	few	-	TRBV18	TGTGCCAGCTCACCACCGATCGGGGACTATGGCTACACCTTC	CASSPPIGDYGYTF
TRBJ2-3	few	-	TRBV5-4	TGTGCCAGCAGCTTCCCCTCCGGAGGCACAGATACGCAGTATTTT	CASSFPSGGTDTQYF
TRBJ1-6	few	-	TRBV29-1	TGCAGCGTCCGGGACAATATTAATTCACCCCTCCACTTT	CSVRDNINSPLHF
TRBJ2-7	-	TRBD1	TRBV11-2	TGTGCCAGCAGCAGAACAGGGGGCGGGTACGAGCAGTACTTC	CASSRTGGGYEQYF
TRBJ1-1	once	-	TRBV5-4	TGTGCCAGCAGCTTGGGCAGGGACACTGAAGCTTTCTTT	CASSLGRDTEAFF
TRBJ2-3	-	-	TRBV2	TGTGCCAGCACTGGCTGGTCTGGGGAGGACGCAGATACGCAGTATTTT	CASTGWSGEDADTQYF
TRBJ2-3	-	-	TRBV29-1	TGCAGCGTTGGGGGGGTTTCTTATCGAACAGATACGCAGTATTTT	CSVGGVSYRTDTQYF
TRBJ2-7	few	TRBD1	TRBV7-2	TGTGCCAGCAGCCTCTTAGGACAGGGGACGTGGGAGCAGTACTTC	CASSLLGQGTWEQYF
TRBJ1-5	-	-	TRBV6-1	TGTGCCAGCAGTGAACCTTATCAGCCCCAGCATTTT	CASSEPYQPQHF
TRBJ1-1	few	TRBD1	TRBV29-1	TGCAGCGTTGAAGGGGGGACAGGGAAAAAAGCTTTCTTT	CSVEGGTGKKAFF
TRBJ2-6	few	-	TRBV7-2	TGTGCCAGCAGCTTGGGCCGATCCCGCTCTGGGGCCAACGTCCTGACTTTC	CASSLGRSRSGANVLTF
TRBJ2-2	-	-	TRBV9	TGTGCCAGCAGGGGTCCCCGCGGGTCCTCGAACACCGGGGAGCTGTTTTTT	CASRGPRGSSNTGELFF
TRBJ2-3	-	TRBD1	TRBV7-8	TGTGCCAGCAGCCTTGACAGGGGCACAGATACGCAGTATTTT	CASSLDRGTDTQYF